Following are 21 T cell receptor beta chains from one sample sequenced in a study of long-term antiretroviral therapy in people with HIV. An immunoSEQ assay, version v3.0, was performed at survey level. Here immunoSEQ multiplex PCR was the method, and the copy in TCRdb shows in-frame clones only, minus some. Here the sample spans tens of thousands of clones, 70% to 80% being singletons. The sample here was unsorted PBMCs, taken 1.9 years after starting antiretroviral therapy. These TCRs come from a man in his late teens or twenties with HIV.

V is TRBV15 and J is TRBJ2-5, with 8 bases lining up with TRBD2. This CDR3 has 14 residues. V trimming: 5 bases; J trimming: 5 bases; junction bases outside the gene matches: 7. Germline V lookup: CDR1 LNHNV, CDR2 YYDKDF (reference sequence). In DNA, the CDR3 is TGTGCCACCAGCCCCCGGGGCGGGGGGGAGACCCAGTACTTC. It specifies CATSPRGGGETQYF.

The rearrangement links TRBV27 to TRBJ1-2; D call uncertain. Per the germline V gene, CDR1 is MNHEY and CDR2 is SMNVEV (reference sequence). The CDR3 runs to 14 residues. Deletions cut 5 bases from V and 6 bases from J, with 16 bases between. CDR3 loop: CASSPTVEGNGYTF. In DNA form, the CDR3 reads TGTGCCAGCAGTCCCACCGTGGAGGGAAATGGCTACACCTTC.

The rearrangement uses TRBV7-9 and TRBJ2-1; 8 bases agree with TRBD2. Trimming removed 6 bases from V and 2 bases from J; junction bases left unmatched: 15. Per the germline V gene, CDR1 is SEHNR and CDR2 is FQNEAQ (reference sequence). This CDR3 contains 18 residues. The CDR3 spells CASSPLRGAGEAYNEQFF. The CDR3 coding sequence is TGTGCCAGCAGTCCATTACGGGGAGCGGGGGAGGCCTACAATGAGCAGTTCTTC.

The J gene is TRBJ1-6, the V gene TRBV6-4; D gene uncertain. In germline, CDR1 is MRHNA, CDR2 SNTAGT. CDR3 length equals 15 residues. The V end was cut by 0 bases, the J end by 1 base, with 4 bases between. Here the CDR3 reads CASSDSGSYNSPLHF. In DNA, the CDR3 is TGTGCCAGCAGTGACTCGGGGTCCTATAATTCACCCCTCCACTTT.

The rearrangement links TRBV18 to TRBJ1-1, with D uncertain. The length of the CDR3 is 13 residues. The V end lost 1 base, the J end lost 1 base, and 4 bases lay between the germline ends. Germline V gives CDR1 KGHSH, CDR2 LQKENI. The CDR3 loop is CASSPRGNTEAFF. The CDR3 region has the DNA TGTGCCAGCTCACCACGGGGGAACACTGAAGCTTTCTTT.

This clone is a singleton in its sample. For the CDR3, the DNA is TGTGCCAGCAGCTTAGTGGCGGGGGGAAATCAAGAGACCCAGTACTTC. Translated, it gives CASSLVAGGNQETQYF. The chain has TRBV7-2 and TRBJ2-5; TRBD2 agrees at 8 bases. This CDR3 region has 16 residues. Germline V gene lookup returns CDR1 SGHTA and CDR2 FQGNSA. The junction had 6 bases not matched to a gene; V was cut back by 1 base and J by 2 bases. Using reference TRBV7-2 and TRBJ2-5 for the parts outside the CDR3, the full variable domain is GAGVSQSPSNKVTEKGKDVELRCDPISGHTALYWYRQSLGQGLEFLIYFQGNSAPDKSGLPSDRFSAERTGGSVSTLTIQRTQQEDSAVYLCASSLVAGGNQETQYFGPGTRLLVL.

This clone was observed a handful of times. The chain carries TRBV4-2 and TRBJ2-2; D might be TRBD1 (5 bases). V lost 3 bases and J lost 7, with 9 bases in between. The CDR3 contains 13 residues. Per germline, CDR1 LGHNA and CDR2 YNFKEQ. CDR3 bases: TGTGCCAGCAGCCACAGGGAAGTCGGGGAGCTGTTTTTT. Translated: CASSHREVGELFF.

The rearrangement uses TRBV5-4 and TRBJ2-7, with D possibly being TRBD2 (6 bases). V was clipped by 4 bases and J by 3 bases, with 11 bases between them. CDR3 length equals 13 residues. Germline CDR1 and CDR2: SGHNT and YYREEE (reference sequence). CDR3 nucleotide sequence: TGTGCCAGCAGCCTGGGGGGTTTCTACGAGCAGTACGTC. Amino acid sequence: CASSLGGFYEQYV.

As DNA, the CDR3 is TGTGCCAGCAGTTTTTCGACAGCGAATGAAAAACTGTTTTTT. Its protein product is CASSFSTANEKLFF. V usage is TRBV27 and J usage is TRBJ1-4, with D perhaps TRBD1 (5 bases). Germline-derived CDR1 and CDR2 are MNHEY and SMNVEV (reference sequence). Trimming took off 3 bases at V and 5 bases at J, with 10 bases between the two ends. The CDR3 totals 14 residues. Based on the CDR3 plus reference TRBV27 and TRBJ1-4, the full variable domain is EAQVTQNPRYLITVTGKKLTVTCSQNMNHEYMSWYRQDPGLGLRQIYYSMNVEVTDKGDVPEGYKVSRKEKRNFPLILESPSPNQTSLYFCASSFSTANEKLFFGSGTQLSVL.

This chain uses TRBV2 with TRBJ2-3, with 7 nucleotides matching TRBD2. This CDR3 comprises 17 residues. The germline gives CDR1 SNHLY, CDR2 FYNNEI. Trimming took 0 bases from V and 0 from J; bases not matched to a gene: 6. For the CDR3, the DNA is TGTGCCAGCAGTGAAGCTGCGGGGAGGGGAAGCACAGATACGCAGTATTTT. It is translated as CASSEAAGRGSTDTQYF.

The CDR3 nucleotides read TGTGCCAGCAGTTACTCGGGGGTGACGACTAATGAAAAACTGTTTTTT. It is translated as CASSYSGVTTNEKLFF. The V gene is TRBV6-5, the J gene TRBJ1-4; D is perhaps TRBD1 (5 bases). The V gene lost 0 bases and the J gene lost 2 bases, with 10 bases spanning the gap. The CDR3 has 16 amino acids. Looked up from germline, CDR1 is MNHEY and CDR2 is SVGAGI.

About this clone: Other DNA variants within this sample encode the same CDR3. The rearrangement joins TRBV18 to TRBJ2-5; D uncertain. V gave up 3 bases and J gave up 2 bases, with 4 bases separating them. This CDR3 has 12 amino acids. Germline V CDR1 and CDR2: KGHSH, LQKENI. The CDR3 DNA is TGTGCCAGCTCACCGAATCAAGAGACCCAGTACTTC. Protein product: CASSPNQETQYF.

The chain combines TRBV13 with TRBJ2-5; D is perhaps TRBD2 (6 bases). V lost 0 bases, J lost 5 bases, and 16 bases lay in between. The CDR3 consists of 16 residues. Looked up from germline, CDR1 is PRHDT and CDR2 is FYEKMQ (reference sequence). Written as DNA, the CDR3 is TGTGCCAGCAGCTTAGGTGGTCTAGCGATCGTGGAGACCCAGTACTTC. It is translated as CASSLGGLAIVETQYF. Combining the CDR3 with reference TRBV13 and TRBJ2-5 gives the whole variable domain AAGVIQSPRHLIKEKRETATLKCYPIPRHDTVYWYQQGPGQDPQFLISFYEKMQSDKGSIPDRFSAQQFSDYHSELNMSSLELGDSALYFCASSLGGLAIVETQYFGPGTRLLVL.

This clone has only a few counts. V gene TRBV29-1 combines with J gene TRBJ1-2; no clear D. CDR3 size: 13 residues. The germline V gene has CDR1 SQVTM and CDR2 ANQGSEA. Trimming shortened V by 3 bases and J by 1 base, and 9 bases separated the two germline ends. Here the CDR3 reads CSVDLHDNYGYTF. CDR3 in DNA: TGCAGCGTTGATCTCCACGATAACTATGGCTACACCTTC.

This sequence joins TRBV28 and TRBJ2-1, with 8 positions matching TRBD2. After removal of 4 bases from V and 9 bases from J, the junction contained 2 bases not matched to a gene. Looked up from germline, CDR1 is MDHEN and CDR2 is SYDVKM. CDR3 length: 12 residues. The CDR3 DNA reads as TGTGCCAGCAGTTCCACTAGCGGTGAGCAGTTCTTC. Its protein is CASSSTSGEQFF. Combining the CDR3 with reference TRBV28 and TRBJ2-1 gives the whole variable domain DVKVTQSSRYLVKRTGEKVFLECVQDMDHENMFWYRQDPGLGLRLIYFSYDVKMKEKGDIPEGYSVSREKKERFSLILESASTNQTSMYLCASSSTSGEQFFGPGTRLTVL.

The rearrangement uses TRBV19 and TRBJ2-7; 7 nucleotides line up with TRBD1. Germline V gene data show CDR1 as LNHDA and CDR2 as SQIVND (reference sequence). J was trimmed by 2 bases and V by 6 bases; bases with no gene match: 7. There are 14 residues in the CDR3. The CDR3 region is CASSPITGAYEQYF. The CDR3 DNA follows: TGTGCCAGTAGCCCAATTACAGGGGCCTACGAGCAGTACTTC.

J is TRBJ1-5 and V is TRBV18, with D possibly matching TRBD1 (5 bases). CDR1 is KGHSH and CDR2 is LQKENI in the germline V gene. V gave up 0 bases and J gave up 12 bases, with 21 bases separating them. The CDR3 is made up of 16 amino acids. CDR3 protein: CASSPPDSPSRQGQHF. DNA of the CDR3: TGTGCCAGCTCACCACCAGATTCTCCGTCTCGTCAGGGCCAGCATTTT.

The CDR3 nucleotides are TGTGCCAGCAGTGAATCGAACAGCGGATACGAGCAGTACTTC. As protein: CASSESNSGYEQYF. The chain employs TRBV25-1 and TRBJ2-7, with TRBD2 as a possible D gene (5 bases). V lost 1 base and J lost 4, with 11 bases in between. The CDR3 covers 14 residues. Germline V gene sequence: CDR1 MGHDK, CDR2 SYGVNS.

This rearrangement joins TRBV19 to TRBJ2-2; D ambiguous. The V end lost 6 bases, the J end lost 6 bases, and 8 bases lay between the germline ends. The CDR3 is 12 residues long. CDR1 and CDR2 from the germline V gene are LNHDA and SQIVND (reference sequence). The CDR3 sequence is CASSTRAGELFF. CDR3 nucleotides: TGTGCCAGTAGCACTCGGGCCGGGGAGCTGTTTTTT.

This clone was picked up one time. J is TRBJ1-1 and V is TRBV4-1, with no clear D. CDR1 MGHRA and CDR2 YSYEKL come from the germline V gene. With 4 bases removed from V and 4 bases from J, the gap between germline ends came to 13 bases. The CDR3 totals 14 residues. The CDR3 here is CASSPTSFITEAFF. CDR3 nucleotide sequence: TGCGCCAGCAGCCCCACCTCCTTCATCACTGAAGCTTTCTTT.

The chain is built from TRBV6-1 and TRBJ2-2, with D possibly matching TRBD2 (6 bases). In germline, CDR1 is MNHNS, CDR2 SASEGT. V was clipped by 7 bases and J by 3 bases, with 9 bases between them. The CDR3 covers 13 residues. CDR3 bases: TGTGCCAGCAAATCGGGGGACACCGGGGAGCTGTTTTTT. Protein: CASKSGDTGELFF.